The T cell receptor (beta chain) under discussion was sequenced for a study of tissue T cells after allogeneic stem cell transplantation. Non-transplant comparator patients with other cancers had at least five gastrointestinal samples and no known gastrointestinal disease. Points from the study as a whole: Few T cell clones were shared across patients, but motif clusters showed tissue-specific shared signatures. Tissue-detected TCR repertoire was only partly captured by blood and spleen T cells.

Germline V gene data show CDR1 as GTSNPN and CDR2 as SVGIG (reference sequence). V lost 4 bases and J 5 bases, leaving 12 bases between the germline ends. The CDR3 covers 13 residues. The data were produced by immunoSEQ multiplex PCR, yet TCRdb's version contains in-frame clones alone and is incomplete. Of several thousand clones in the sample, roughly 56% were seen once. This clone was recorded a few times. Antigen: not known. The clonotype comes from a female donor older than 55 with lung cancer. The source material was tissue from the jejunum, sampled at autopsy. The chain has TRBV30 and TRBJ1-3; D remains ambiguous. CDR3 bases: TGTGCCTGGATGGACCGGACGAGAAACACCATATATTTT. This encodes CAWMDRTRNTIYF.